One sample yielded the 27 T cell receptor beta chains listed below, sequenced in a study of blood T cell repertoires in COVID-19 (dated by TCRdb to about 2020). The library relied on the immunoSEQ multiplex PCR assay. The source is immuneACCESS, and TCRdb retained only in-frame sequences with V and J called. Part of the clones is not carried over; for the studies checked, unresolved V genes explain less than half of this, and the remainder is unexplained. This sample lists roughly 100,000 clones; 90% were detected once. Of the sample, approximately 5.1% is held by the ten largest clones. The sample comprised peripheral blood. The receptors derive from a man in his fifties or sixties with acute or convalescent COVID-19.

V gene TRBV7-9 combines with J gene TRBJ1-6; TRBD1 matches at 9 bases. There are 17 residues in the CDR3. The J segment lost 6 bases and the V segment lost 4 bases, leaving 10 bases of the junction unmatched. Germline loops: CDR1 SEHNR, CDR2 FQNEAQ (reference sequence). The CDR3 spells CASSSYSRDRVNSPLHF. In nucleotides, the CDR3 is TGTGCCAGCAGCTCGTACAGCCGGGACAGGGTTAATTCACCCCTCCACTTT.

The rearrangement uses TRBV6-5 and TRBJ2-2, with 9 bases fitting TRBD1. The CDR3 extends over 16 amino acids. In germline, CDR1 is MNHEY, CDR2 SVGAGI. J gave up 4 bases and V 0 bases, and 3 bases lay outside the gene matches. CDR3 in DNA: TGTGCCAGCAGTTACTCTGGACAGGGGCTCACCGGGGAGCTGTTTTTT. It yields the protein CASSYSGQGLTGELFF.

This CDR3 is CASSARAGGGTDTQYF. CDR3 sequence (DNA): TGTGCCAGTAGTGCTCGCGCGGGGGGCGGCACAGATACGCAGTATTTT. The rearrangement joins TRBV19 to TRBJ2-3; TRBD2 matches at 8 bases. Per germline, CDR1 LNHDA and CDR2 SQIVND (reference sequence). CDR3 length equals 16 residues. J lost 1 base, V lost 5 bases, and 8 bases had no gene match.

This chain joins TRBV6-5 and TRBJ2-7; D ambiguous. The CDR3 runs 12 residues. V lost 4 bases, J lost 9 bases, and 13 bases lay in between. In germline, CDR1 is MNHEY, CDR2 SVGAGI. This chain's CDR3 is CASSSPRNRQYF. Here the CDR3 DNA reads TGTGCCAGCAGTTCCCCGCGGAATCGGCAGTACTTC.

V is TRBV4-1 and J is TRBJ2-1; 11 bases are shared with TRBD2. The CDR3 runs 17 residues. Trimming removed 4 bases from V and 5 bases from J; junction bases left unmatched: 10. The germline CDR1 and CDR2 sequences are MGHRA and YSYEKL. For the CDR3, the DNA is TGCGCCAGCAGCCCCAATCTAGCGGGAGGATCGAACAATGAGCAGTTCTTC. As protein: CASSPNLAGGSNNEQFF.

This chain connects TRBV30 to TRBJ2-3; 8 bases map to TRBD2. Unmatched junction bases numbered 5, after V lost 3 bases and J lost 6 bases. The CDR3 sequence is 13 residues long. Germline-derived CDR1 and CDR2 are GTSNPN and SVGIG (reference sequence). Here the CDR3 DNA reads TGTGCCTGGAGCGGGGGGGTTTTGGATACGCAGTATTTT. Protein: CAWSGGVLDTQYF.

V and J are TRBV29-1 and TRBJ2-1, with TRBD2 matching over 9 bases. V gave up 7 bases and J gave up 8 bases; unmatched junction bases: 9. CDR1 is SQVTM, CDR2 ANQGSEA, per germline. The CDR3 is 13 amino acids. In nucleotides, the CDR3 is TGCAGCGCTTTGGGCGGGAGGGAGGATGAGCAGTTCTTC. It yields the protein CSALGGREDEQFF.

The V and J genes are TRBV18 and TRBJ2-5, with 9 bases lining up with TRBD1. CDR1 and CDR2 from the germline V gene are KGHSH and LQKENI. The CDR3 has 16 residues. The ends lost 1 base at V and 4 bases at J; junction bases unmatched: 7. CDR3 nucleotides: TGTGCCAGCTCACCACTTCGGACAGGGGACGGAGAGACCCAGTACTTC. Amino acid sequence: CASSPLRTGDGETQYF.

The chain is built from TRBV5-1 and TRBJ2-7, with 8 positions matching TRBD1. The junction had 9 bases not matched to a gene; V was cut back by 4 bases and J by 6 bases. The CDR3 totals 14 residues. The germline gives CDR1 SGHRS, CDR2 YFSETQ. CDR3 loop: CASSTQGAGTEQYF. The CDR3 DNA is TGCGCCAGCAGCACTCAGGGGGCGGGTACCGAGCAGTACTTC.

The CDR3 region is CAWSVQSGYYEQYF. CDR3 in DNA: TGTGCCTGGAGTGTACAATCGGGATACTACGAGCAGTACTTC. The chain uses TRBV30 and TRBJ2-7; the D gene is possibly TRBD2 (5 bases). The CDR3 covers 14 residues. Trimming stripped 0 bases from V and 3 bases from J, with 12 bases between. Per germline, CDR1 GTSNPN and CDR2 SVGIG (reference sequence).

The chain links TRBV7-9 to TRBJ1-1; D perhaps matches TRBD1 (6 bases). The CDR3 loop spans 13 amino acids. V lost 3 bases, J lost 4 bases, and 9 bases lay in between. Per the germline V gene, CDR1 is SEHNR and CDR2 is FQNEAQ (reference sequence). This CDR3 reads CASSFGQSTEAFF. CDR3 coding DNA: TGTGCCAGCAGCTTCGGACAGAGCACTGAAGCTTTCTTT. Together with reference TRBV7-9 and TRBJ1-1, the CDR3 gives the full variable domain: DTGVSQNPRHKITKRGQNVTFRCDPISEHNRLYWYRQTLGQGPEFLTYFQNEAQLEKSRLLSDRFSAERPKGSFSTLEIQRTEQGDSAMYLCASSFGQSTEAFFGQGTRLTVV.

The chain couples TRBV2 to TRBJ2-5, with 9 bases that match TRBD1. Germline CDR1 is SNHLY and CDR2 is FYNNEI. With V trimmed by 8 bases and J by 4 bases, 5 bases remained unmatched. CDR3 length: 13 residues. The CDR3 region is CASGGQGGETQYF. In DNA, the CDR3 is TGTGCCAGCGGGGGACAGGGAGGAGAGACCCAGTACTTC.

The rearrangement links TRBV19 to TRBJ1-1; 7 positions agree with TRBD1. There are 16 residues in the CDR3. CDR1 is LNHDA and CDR2 is SQIVND in the germline V gene (reference sequence). Germline trimming cut 4 bases from V and 4 bases from J; bases unmatched to any gene: 12. The CDR3 loop is CASSKRRGAGGTEAFF. CDR3 nucleotides: TGTGCCAGTAGTAAAAGAAGGGGGGCAGGGGGCACTGAAGCTTTCTTT.

The genes are TRBV6-6 and TRBJ2-5; TRBD2 aligns across 11 bases. The CDR3 totals 21 residues. Germline loops: CDR1 MNHNY, CDR2 SVGAGI (reference sequence). J gave up 2 bases and V 5 bases, and 22 bases lay outside the gene matches. The DNA for the CDR3 is TGTGCCAGCAGTCCCATGCGTTTGGGGTCAGTAGCGGGAGGGTATCAAGAGACCCAGTACTTC. It translates to CASSPMRLGSVAGGYQETQYF.

J is TRBJ2-3 and V is TRBV7-9; 10 nucleotides line up with TRBD2. Germline CDR1 reads SEHNR; CDR2 reads FQNEAQ (reference sequence). The CDR3 is 15 residues long. V shed 5 bases, J shed 5 bases, and the junction held 7 bases outside the gene matches. The CDR3 loop reads CASSISGTSVDTQYF. The CDR3 DNA is TGTGCCAGCAGCATCTCCGGGACTAGCGTAGATACGCAGTATTTT.

This clone turned up a few times. The chain employs TRBV5-1 and TRBJ2-2; D is unclear. The CDR3 is 11 residues long. Germline V gives CDR1 SGHRS, CDR2 YFSETQ. V was pared by 7 bases and J by 5 bases, with 6 bases between. Here the CDR3 reads CASRVTGELFF. The DNA for the CDR3 is TGCGCCAGCCGTGTAACCGGGGAGCTGTTTTTT.

The rearrangement links TRBV27 to TRBJ2-2, with D tentatively TRBD1 (5 bases). V gave up 4 bases and J gave up 5 bases, with 17 bases separating them. Germline-derived CDR1 and CDR2 are MNHEY and SMNVEV (reference sequence). The CDR3 is 16 amino acids. The CDR3 region has the DNA TGTGCCAGCAGTTCGACCGGGCCAGCAGGGACCGGGGAGCTGTTTTTT. The encoded protein is CASSSTGPAGTGELFF.

The chain links TRBV7-2 to TRBJ2-5; 10 nucleotides line up with TRBD1. J was trimmed by 7 bases and V by 3 bases; bases with no gene match: 5. Germline CDR1 reads SGHTA; CDR2 reads FQGNSA. This CDR3 contains 14 residues. CDR3 sequence reads: CASSLGQGWGTQYF. CDR3 coding DNA: TGTGCCAGCAGCTTGGGACAGGGGTGGGGGACCCAGTACTTC. The full variable domain, its missing parts supplied by reference TRBV7-2 and TRBJ2-5, is GAGVSQSPSNKVTEKGKDVELRCDPISGHTALYWYRQSLGQGLEFLIYFQGNSAPDKSGLPSDRFSAERTGGSVSTLTIQRTQQEDSAVYLCASSLGQGWGTQYFGPGTRLLVL.

The chain recombines TRBV5-1 with TRBJ2-5; D call uncertain. Trimming cost V 4 bases and J 2 bases, with 6 bases left between them. CDR3 length: 12 residues. Germline CDR1 is SGHRS and CDR2 is YFSETQ. As DNA, the CDR3 is TGCGCCAGCAGCCTCTATCAAGAGACCCAGTACTTC. This gives the protein CASSLYQETQYF.

This sequence joins TRBV7-2 and TRBJ2-7; TRBD2 is a possible D gene (6 bases). CDR1 is SGHTA, CDR2 FQGNSA, per germline. Between the trimmed V and J ends, which lost 1 base and 2 bases, there was a span of 9 bases. The CDR3 has 14 residues. The CDR3 is CASSLGEDAYEQYF. Written as DNA, the CDR3 is TGTGCCAGCAGCTTAGGGGAGGATGCCTACGAGCAGTACTTC.

CDR3 sequence (DNA): TGTGCCAGCAGCCCCGACGTGGGGGGTGGAAACACCATATATTTT. As protein: CASSPDVGGGNTIYF. The chain couples TRBV5-4 to TRBJ1-3, with D perhaps TRBD1 (5 bases). V gave up 4 bases and J gave up 3 bases, with 14 bases separating them. There are 15 residues in the CDR3. CDR1 SGHNT and CDR2 YYREEE come from the germline V gene (reference sequence).

This sequence joins TRBV29-1 and TRBJ2-2, with TRBD2 matching over 14 bases. Germline V gene data show CDR1 as SQVTM and CDR2 as ANQGSEA. The V and J ends lost 4 bases and 5 bases, in that order; junction bases with no gene match: 6. The CDR3 runs to 16 residues. The CDR3 DNA follows: TGCAGCGTTGTGGGACTAGCGGGAGCGGGGACCGGGGAGCTGTTTTTT. It encodes CSVVGLAGAGTGELFF.

V and J are TRBV10-2 and TRBJ2-7; TRBD1 aligns across 12 bases. Trimming cost V 2 bases and J 4 bases; bases outside gene matches: 3. CDR1 WSHSY and CDR2 SAAADI come from the germline V gene. The CDR3 sequence is 15 residues long. This CDR3 is CASSEVGQGAYEQYF. The DNA of the CDR3 is TGCGCCAGCAGTGAGGTGGGACAGGGGGCTTACGAGCAGTACTTC.

This chain connects TRBV5-1 to TRBJ2-5; 9 bases are a match to TRBD1. V gave up 3 bases and J gave up 1 base; unmatched junction bases: 1. This CDR3 has 14 amino acids. Germline CDR1 reads SGHRS; CDR2 reads YFSETQ. CDR3 nucleotides: TGCGCCAGCAGCTGGGACAGGGCCCAAGAGACCCAGTACTTC. Translating it yields CASSWDRAQETQYF.

This chain connects TRBV7-8 to TRBJ2-1, with TRBD1 as a possible D gene (6 bases). Trimming removed 4 bases from V and 6 bases from J, with 16 bases in between. This CDR3 has 15 amino acids. The germline V gene has CDR1 SGHVS and CDR2 FQNEAQ. DNA of the CDR3: TGTGCCAGCAGCTCCCGGTTGAGGGGGAGCAATGAGCAGTTCTTC. Its protein product is CASSSRLRGSNEQFF.

The chain combines TRBV12-3 or TRBV12-4 with TRBJ2-7; D gene unclear. The V and J ends lost 3 bases and 2 bases respectively, with 5 bases between them. This CDR3 is built from 12 residues. CDR3 in DNA: TGTGCCAGCAGTTTTACAGCCTACGAGCAGTACTTC. It specifies CASSFTAYEQYF.

The chain uses TRBV5-1 and TRBJ2-3; 11 nucleotides agree with TRBD2. Trimming removed 5 bases from V and 3 bases from J; junction bases left unmatched: 5. The CDR3 loop spans 15 amino acids. The germline CDR1 and CDR2 sequences are SGHRS and YFSETQ. CDR3 sequence: CASRVAGGGTDTQYF. Here the CDR3 DNA reads TGCGCCAGCAGAGTAGCGGGAGGGGGAACAGATACGCAGTATTTT.